This T cell receptor beta chain appears in the sequencing data of a study of shared clonotypes between healthy human individuals. Study context: Ranging from 18 to 49 in age, donors were a couple of women and three men.

This CDR3 is built from 13 residues. V dropped 0 bases and J dropped 6 bases, with 8 bases sitting between them. Per germline, CDR1 MNHEY and CDR2 SVGAGI. 300 ng DNA, about 30,000 T cell genomes, went into unsorted PBMC replicate PCRs. Generated by immunoSEQ multiplex PCR, the TCRdb table keeps only in-frame clones and is missing some. The repertoire includes roughly 490,000 clones, 76% of them detected once, and 10% to 15% sits in the top ten. General study points: Only blood was sampled; tissue repertoires likely differ. Sequencing depth was a factor that was expected to affect clonotype sharing among donors.

In the case of this clone: Its antigen is still unknown.

The origin of this receptor is a woman in her thirties or forties in good health. Some clones in this sample may be carry-over from other donors' samples. The chain couples TRBV6-5 to TRBJ1-2, with D possibly matching TRBD1 (5 bases). Sequencing was carried out using PBMCs. As DNA, the CDR3 is TGTGCCAGCAGTTACTCGACCAGGGATGGCTACACCTTC. Amino acid sequence: CASSYSTRDGYTF.